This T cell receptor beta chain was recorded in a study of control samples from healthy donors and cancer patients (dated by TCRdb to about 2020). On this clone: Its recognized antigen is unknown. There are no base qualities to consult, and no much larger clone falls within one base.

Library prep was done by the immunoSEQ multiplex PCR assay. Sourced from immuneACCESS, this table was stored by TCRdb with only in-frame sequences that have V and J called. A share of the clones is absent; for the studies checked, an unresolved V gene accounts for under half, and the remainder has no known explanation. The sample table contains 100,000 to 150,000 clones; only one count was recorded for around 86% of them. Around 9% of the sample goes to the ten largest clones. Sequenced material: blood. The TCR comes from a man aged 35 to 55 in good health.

The CDR3 here reads CASSQETRDAGTEAFF. The nucleotide sequence is TGCGCCAGCAGCCAAGAGACGAGGGACGCGGGCACTGAAGCTTTCTTT. This receptor chain uses TRBV4-1 and TRBJ1-1, and perhaps TRBD1 as D gene, on 5 matching bases. Including the terminal cysteine and phenylalanine, the CDR3 comprises 16 residues. Just the 48-base CDR3 DNA is kept, in frame starting at base 1. The V and J ends are trimmed by 0 bases and 4 bases, leaving 15 bases between them. The germline V gene yields MGHRA for CDR1 and YSYEKL for CDR2.